This entry is about one T cell receptor beta chain. The data belong to a study of T cells in tuberculosis. Per the germline V gene, CDR1 is KGHSY and CDR2 is FQNENV. The CDR3 is 15 amino acids. Trimming removed 1 base from V and 3 bases from J; junction bases left unmatched: 5. Libraries were prepared by immunoSEQ multiplex PCR; TCRdb keeps only in-frame clonotypes and omits some of them. The sample lists roughly 28,000 clones, more than 80% occurring once. The clonotype originates from a donor between 10 and 29 years old with latent tuberculosis or without tuberculosis infection. The sample was PBMCs. The rearrangement links TRBV16 to TRBJ2-7, with 8 bases aligning to TRBD2. Written as DNA, the CDR3 is TGTGCCAGCAGCCAATTTACTAGCGGAGACTACGAGCAGTACTTC. Protein product: CASSQFTSGDYEQYF.